This T cell receptor (beta chain) was identified during a study of blood T cells in healthy people across ages. Germline-derived CDR1 and CDR2 are MDHEN and SYDVKM. The CDR3 loop spans 13 amino acids. V dropped 3 bases and J dropped 5 bases, with 10 bases sitting between them. To note about this clonotype: Antigen specificity is unknown.

Alongside a J-beta primer mix, a sample-barcoded 5' primer served in a second PCR lasting roughly 6 to 11 cycles. The study obtained at least 3 million CDR3-containing paired-end reads from every sample. Each CDR3 protein gets one entry after TCRdb re-called the 5' RACE reads with MiXCR. The sample lists over 700,000 distinct CDR3 sequences, around half occurring once. Donors gave around 10 milliliters of peripheral blood apiece. Study-level findings and limits: Per million T cells, TCR beta diversity dropped about linearly as age rose.

The chain is built from TRBV28 and TRBJ1-1, with D uncertain. The sequenced sample consisted of blood. The sequence derives from a man older than 75 in good health. The CDR3 protein is CASSLNLRTEAFF. Here the CDR3 DNA reads TGTGCCAGCAGTTTGAATCTGCGGACTGAAGCTTTCTTT.